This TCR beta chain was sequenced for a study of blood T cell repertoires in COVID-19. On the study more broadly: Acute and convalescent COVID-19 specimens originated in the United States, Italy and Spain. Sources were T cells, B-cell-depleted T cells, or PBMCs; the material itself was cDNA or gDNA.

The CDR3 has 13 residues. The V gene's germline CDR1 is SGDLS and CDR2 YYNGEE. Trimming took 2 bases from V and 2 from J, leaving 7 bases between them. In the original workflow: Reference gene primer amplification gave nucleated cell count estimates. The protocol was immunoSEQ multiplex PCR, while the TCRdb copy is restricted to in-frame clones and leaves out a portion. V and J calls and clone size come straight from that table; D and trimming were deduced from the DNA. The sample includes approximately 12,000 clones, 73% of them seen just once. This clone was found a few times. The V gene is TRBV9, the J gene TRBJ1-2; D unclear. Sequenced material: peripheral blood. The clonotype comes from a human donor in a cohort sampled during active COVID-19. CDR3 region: CASSVGGNYGYTF. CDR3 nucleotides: TGTGCCAGCAGCGTTGGAGGGAACTATGGCTACACCTTC.